This T cell receptor beta chain was recovered during a study of spatial heterogeneity in lung cancer. Study context: A unique TCR and UMI combination showed up more than ten times in raw reads, on average. Study outcomes and limitations: TCRs found ubiquitously expanded in tumor appeared in blood more at resection than at follow-up.

With V trimmed by 6 bases and J by 6 bases, 12 bases remained unmatched. There are 16 residues in the CDR3. Unique molecular identifiers tagged every individual TCR cDNA molecule. TCRdb fed the 5' RACE reads into MiXCR, producing one record per CDR3 protein. Among 23,000 or so distinct CDR3 sequences listed, about 4.7% were seen once. This clonotype was observed many times. Its antigen is as yet unknown. Time point meaning: sample taken at primary tumor resection. Whole RNA came from tumor, nontumor lung or frozen PBMC and was sequenced without being sorted. The TCR was taken from a male donor with early-stage non-small cell lung cancer. Source: PBMCs, taken at surgery. The chain has TRBV12-3 or TRBV12-4 and TRBJ2-1; 9 nucleotides match TRBD1. In DNA form, the CDR3 reads TGTGCCAGCAGCCCACCGGGACAGGGTAACCTCAATGAGCAGTTCTTC. Amino acids: CASSPPGQGNLNEQFF.